The rows below give T cell receptor beta chains drawn from one sample of a study of blood T cell repertoires in COVID-19. Data came from immunoSEQ multiplex PCR; TCRdb stores just in-frame clones and leaves some out. Here the sample spans about 170,000 clones, 84% being singletons. The sample was PBMCs or T cells enriched from blood (not recorded which). The source is a middle-aged man who had recovered from COVID-19. CDR3s leave out the opening cysteine and the closing phenylalanine or tryptophan.

>TRBJ1-2|14|TRBV5-1
ASSLGGGARRSGYT
>TRBJ2-3|9|TRBV14
ASSQGPTQY
>TRBJ1-1|12|TRBV15
ATSGPPRQREAF
>TRBJ2-2|14|TRBV7-6
ASSLGGGAYTGELF
>TRBJ1-1|12|TRBV11-3
ASSPTGWGTEAF
>TRBJ1-4|11|TRBV30
AWGGQHNEKLF
>TRBJ2-5|11|TRBV9
ASSVGRGETQY
>TRBJ1-3|11|TRBV5-8
ASSLRQGNTIY
>TRBJ1-3|14|TRBV4-1
ASSQVPRSSGNTIY
>TRBJ2-3|14|TRBV14
ASSQDLGARTDTQY
>TRBJ1-2|13|TRBV4-1
ASSKGTGTVYGYT
>TRBJ1-5|14|TRBV28
ASRNGPGQHNQPQH
>TRBJ1-1|13|TRBV5-1
ASSSQPGQNTEAF
>TRBJ1-2|11|TRBV15
ATSRGQGAGYT
>TRBJ1-1|13|TRBV6-5
ASRPLAGAHTEAF
>TRBJ1-3|11|TRBV30
AWKGNRVYTIY
>TRBJ1-2|14|TRBV29-1
SVTRFGQANNYGYT
>TRBJ2-7|13|TRBV12-5
ASALGAGGTYEQY
>TRBJ1-6|12|TRBV5-6
ASSLGLTNSPLH
>TRBJ1-2|11|TRBV5-4
ASSPGLFQGYT
>TRBJ1-1|14|TRBV7-3
ASSPQGRGANTEAF
>TRBJ1-1|10|TRBV6-5
ASRREPWEAF
>TRBJ2-5|13|TRBV11-3
ASSLGIAGQETQY
>TRBJ1-5|12|TRBV7-9
ASSVGMSNQPQH
>TRBJ2-7|13|TRBV13
ASSLSRGGFYEQY
>TRBJ1-1|12|TRBV19
ASSSGTANTEAF
>TRBJ2-3|13|TRBV7-2
ASSLAGLAGETQY
>TRBJ1-6|13|TRBV30
AWRPGQGRNSPLH
>TRBJ1-4|16|TRBV21-1
ASSLNPLTGATNEKLF
>TRBJ1-1|12|TRBV29-1
SVGGGPLNTEAF
>TRBJ2-3|14|TRBV10-3
AIRGSKDRATDTQY
>TRBJ1-2|13|TRBV9
ASSKQGAKTYGYT
>TRBJ2-2|12|TRBV9
ASGPRANTGELF
>TRBJ1-1|11|TRBV10-2
ASSASEQGEAF
>TRBJ1-3|12|TRBV7-2
ASSFGQNGNTIY
>TRBJ1-1|12|TRBV6-5
ASARTGTRTEAF
>TRBJ2-7|12|TRBV11-2
ASSLDTGFYEQY